This TCR beta chain was recovered during a study of chemoradiotherapy in HPV16-positive cancers. For the study at large: Candidate HPV-specific T-cell clones and common TCR motifs came from functional assays in two HPV16-positive patients.

Study outcomes and limitations: Better recurrence-free survival went with HPV-responsive T-cell expansion in HPV16-positive patients. Candidate HPV-specific clones and E7-related TCR motifs grew in tumor during treatment.

Samples were taken several times over chemoradiotherapy. Clones were read by immunoSEQ multiplex PCR, and TCRdb kept only the in-frame ones, dropping some. The sample records about 10,000 clones, over 60% being singletons. With regard to this clone: No antigen is known for it.

The germline V gene has CDR1 GTSNPN and CDR2 SVGIG (reference sequence). V gave up 2 bases and J gave up 2 bases; unmatched junction bases: 5. The CDR3 has 14 residues. The V gene is TRBV30, the J gene TRBJ1-2; 7 nucleotides line up with TRBD1. This clonotype was obtained from a human donor with HPV-associated anogenital cancer. The sample here was tumor tissue, taken from a patient who underwent chemoradiotherapy. The CDR3 loop reads CAWSSGGGNYGYTF. Here the CDR3 DNA reads TGTGCCTGGAGTTCAGGGGGGGGGAACTATGGCTACACCTTC.